The TCR beta chain described here comes from a study of blood T cell repertoires in COVID-19. Some clones are missing from TCRdb's copy, which holds only in-frame ones; the method was immunoSEQ multiplex PCR. The sample includes over 15,000 clones, roughly nine tenths of them seen just once. Germline V gene data show CDR1 as SGDLS and CDR2 as YYNGEE. J lost 3 bases, V lost 4 bases, and 12 bases had no gene match. This CDR3 is 16 amino acids long. Source material: peripheral blood. The source of this sequence is a man in his 70s with acute or convalescent COVID-19. This chain links TRBV9 with TRBJ2-7, with TRBD1 matching over 8 bases. The CDR3 region is CASSPMGQANFYEQYF. The DNA for the CDR3 is TGTGCCAGCAGCCCCATGGGACAGGCCAACTTCTACGAGCAGTACTTC.